One T cell receptor beta chain is described in this entry. The data stem from a study of blood T cell repertoires in COVID-19. About the research overall: The United States, Italy and Spain supplied acute and convalescent COVID-19 samples.

The method was immunoSEQ multiplex PCR; TCRdb's version includes in-frame clones alone and lacks a portion of them. This sample yields around 470,000 clones, of which approximately 92% are seen a single time; roughly 0.84% belongs to the top ten. Germline CDR1 reads SGHVS; CDR2 reads FQNEAQ. The CDR3 consists of 12 residues. The germline V and J ends were trimmed by 5 bases and 6 bases, with 11 bases remaining between them. The receptor's source is a man between 18 and 29 years old with COVID-19, enrolled during active disease. Sequenced input: peripheral blood. The J gene is TRBJ2-7, the V gene TRBV7-8; maybe TRBD2 (5 bases). The CDR3 spells CASSRTSSEQYF. CDR3 sequence (DNA): TGTGCCAGCAGCCGAACTAGTAGCGAGCAGTACTTC.